The source of this T cell receptor (beta chain) is a study of T cells in Graves' hyperthyroidism and ophthalmopathy. Overall study results and limits: Progression to ophthalmopathy was predicted a median of 6.5 months early.

The authors deemed Graves' hyperthyroidism stable absent ophthalmopathy progression within 18 months. The sample holds many counts of this clonotype. The antigen is not known. The investigators amplified TCR beta CDR3 regions from RNA transcripts. TCR CDR3 underwent first-round RT-PCR with the HTBI primer set. TCRdb used MiXCR to reprocess the multiplex PCR reads, holding one entry per CDR3 protein. The sample holds approximately 610,000 distinct CDR3 sequences, around 17% seen once. The sequencing sample was made of blood. The sequence came from a woman aged 18-29 years with Graves' hyperthyroidism.

This chain's CDR3 is CAWTSGRTGTDTQYF. CDR3 DNA: TGTGCCTGGACATCTGGGAGGACGGGCACAGATACGCAGTATTTT. The genes are TRBV30 and TRBJ2-3, with D tentatively TRBD2 (6 bases). Trimming removed 4 bases from V and 1 base from J, with 15 bases in between. CDR1 GTSNPN and CDR2 SVGIG come from the germline V gene (reference sequence). The CDR3 consists of 15 residues.